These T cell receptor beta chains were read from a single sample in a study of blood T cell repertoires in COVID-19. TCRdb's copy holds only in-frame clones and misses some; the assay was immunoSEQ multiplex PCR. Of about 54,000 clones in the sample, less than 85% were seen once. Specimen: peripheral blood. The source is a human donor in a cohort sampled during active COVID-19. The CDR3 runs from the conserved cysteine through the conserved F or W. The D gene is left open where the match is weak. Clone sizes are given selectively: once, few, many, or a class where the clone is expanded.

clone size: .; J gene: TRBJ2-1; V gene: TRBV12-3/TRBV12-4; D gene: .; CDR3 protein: CASSLFGNEQFF; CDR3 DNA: TGTGCCAGCAGTTTATTCGGCAATGAGCAGTTCTTC
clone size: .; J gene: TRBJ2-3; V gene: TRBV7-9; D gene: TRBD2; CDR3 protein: CASSQEAGGFTDTQYF; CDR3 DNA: TGTGCCAGCAGCCAAGAAGCGGGGGGCTTCACAGATACGCAGTATTTT
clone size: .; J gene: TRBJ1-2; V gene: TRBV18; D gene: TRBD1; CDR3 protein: CASSPGQEVGYTF; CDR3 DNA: TGTGCCAGCTCCCCGGGACAGGAAGTAGGCTACACCTTC
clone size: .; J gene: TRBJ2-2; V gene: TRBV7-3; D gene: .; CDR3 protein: CASSSSMSGELFF; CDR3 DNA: TGTGCCAGCAGTTCTAGTATGTCCGGGGAGCTGTTTTTT
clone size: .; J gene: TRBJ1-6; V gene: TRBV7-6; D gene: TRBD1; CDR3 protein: CASSLEVGGNSPLHF; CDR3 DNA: TGTGCCAGCAGCTTAGAGGTAGGGGGCAATTCACCCCTCCACTTT
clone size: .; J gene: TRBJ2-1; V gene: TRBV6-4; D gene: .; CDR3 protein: CASSDRAGHHNEQFF; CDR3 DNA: TGTGCCAGCAGTGATCGGGCGGGCCACCACAATGAGCAGTTCTTC
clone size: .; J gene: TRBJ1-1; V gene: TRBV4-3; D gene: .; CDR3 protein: CASSQERGGNTEAFF; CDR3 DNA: TGCGCCAGCAGCCAAGAGCGGGGAGGGAACACTGAAGCTTTCTTT
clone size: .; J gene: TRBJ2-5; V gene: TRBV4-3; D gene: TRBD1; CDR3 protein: CASSQVPSGGGETQYF; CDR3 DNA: TGCGCCAGCAGCCAAGTCCCATCAGGGGGCGGGGAGACCCAGTACTTC
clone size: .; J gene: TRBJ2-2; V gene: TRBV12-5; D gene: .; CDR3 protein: CASGLVGQNTGELFF; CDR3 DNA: TGTGCTAGTGGTTTGGTAGGACAGAACACCGGGGAGCTGTTTTTT
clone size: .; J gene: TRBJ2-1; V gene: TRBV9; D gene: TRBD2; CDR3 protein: CASSDTSGRAVEQFF; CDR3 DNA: TGTGCCAGCAGCGACACTAGCGGGAGGGCTGTTGAGCAGTTCTTC
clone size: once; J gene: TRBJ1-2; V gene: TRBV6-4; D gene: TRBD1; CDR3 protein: CASSGPGDSGYTF; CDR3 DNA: TGTGCCAGCAGTGGACCGGGGGACAGTGGCTACACCTTC
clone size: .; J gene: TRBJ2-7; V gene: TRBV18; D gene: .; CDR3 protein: CASSPPRHVAPRGPGTYEQYF; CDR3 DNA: TGTGCCAGCTCACCCCCTCGGCACGTAGCTCCTCGGGGTCCGGGAACCTACGAGCAGTACTTC
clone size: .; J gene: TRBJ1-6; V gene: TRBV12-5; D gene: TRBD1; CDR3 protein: CASGLVLDRGHNSPLHF; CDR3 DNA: TGTGCTAGTGGTTTGGTACTTGACAGGGGACATAATTCACCCCTCCACTTT
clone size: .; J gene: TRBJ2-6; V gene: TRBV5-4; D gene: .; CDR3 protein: CASSLEGGANVLTF; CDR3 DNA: TGTGCCAGCAGCTTGGAGGGGGGGGCCAACGTCCTGACTTTC
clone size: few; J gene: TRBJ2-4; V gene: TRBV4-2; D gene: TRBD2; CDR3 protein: CASSPPSGGNIQYF; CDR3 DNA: TGTGCCAGCAGCCCCCCTAGCGGGGGGAACATTCAGTACTTC
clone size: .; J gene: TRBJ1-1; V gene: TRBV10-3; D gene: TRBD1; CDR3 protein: CAISPPITGGVTLGF; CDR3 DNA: TGTGCCATCAGTCCTCCGATTACAGGGGGAGTGACCCTAGGCTTT
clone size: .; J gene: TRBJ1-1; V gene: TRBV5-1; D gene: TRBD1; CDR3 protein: CASSLRQGRTLNTEAFF; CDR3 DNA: TGCGCCAGCAGTCTTAGACAGGGGCGAACCCTGAACACTGAAGCTTTCTTT
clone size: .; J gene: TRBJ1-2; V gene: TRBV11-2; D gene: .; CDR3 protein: CASSLVRGLSRGLYGYTF; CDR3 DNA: TGTGCCAGCAGCTTGGTTAGGGGCCTCTCCAGAGGTCTCTATGGCTACACCTTC
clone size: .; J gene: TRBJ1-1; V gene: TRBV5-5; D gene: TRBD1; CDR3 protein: CASSLVGGRAFF; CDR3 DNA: TGTGCCAGCAGCTTGGTAGGGGGCAGAGCTTTCTTT
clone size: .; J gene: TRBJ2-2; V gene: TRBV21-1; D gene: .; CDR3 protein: CASSGGDRPGELFF; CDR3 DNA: TGTGCCAGCAGCGGGGGGGATAGGCCCGGGGAGCTGTTTTTT
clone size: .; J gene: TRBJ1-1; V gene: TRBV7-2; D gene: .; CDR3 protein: CASSRDATGFMNTEAFF; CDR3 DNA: TGTGCCAGCAGCAGAGATGCCACAGGGTTCATGAACACTGAAGCTTTCTTT
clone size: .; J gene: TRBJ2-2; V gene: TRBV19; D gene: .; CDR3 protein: CASMDSPITGELFF; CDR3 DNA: TGTGCCAGTATGGACAGCCCGATAACCGGGGAGCTGTTTTTT
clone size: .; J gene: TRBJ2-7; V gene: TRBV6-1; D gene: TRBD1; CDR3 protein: CASSEQGAVDEQYF; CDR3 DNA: TGTGCCAGCAGTGAACAGGGGGCAGTGGACGAGCAGTACTTC
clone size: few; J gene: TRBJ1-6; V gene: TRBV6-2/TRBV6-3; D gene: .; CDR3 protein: CASSTGWYSPLHF; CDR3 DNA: TGTGCCAGCAGTACAGGGTGGTATTCACCCCTCCACTTT
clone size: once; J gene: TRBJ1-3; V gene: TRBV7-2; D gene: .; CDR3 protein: CASSLAQGAGNTIYF; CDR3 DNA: TGTGCCAGCAGCTTAGCGCAAGGGGCCGGAAACACCATATATTTT
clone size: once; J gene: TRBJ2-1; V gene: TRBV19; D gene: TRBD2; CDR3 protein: CASSRTSGSYNEQFF; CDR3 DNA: TGTGCCAGTAGTAGAACTAGCGGCTCCTACAATGAGCAGTTCTTC
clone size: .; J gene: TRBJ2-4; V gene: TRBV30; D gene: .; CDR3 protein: CAWSLTGLAKNIQYF; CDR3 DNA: TGTGCCTGGAGTCTCACGGGACTAGCCAAAAACATTCAGTACTTC
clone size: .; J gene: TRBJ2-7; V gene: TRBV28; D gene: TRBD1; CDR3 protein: CASSSSDRAYEQYF; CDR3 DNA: TGTGCCAGCAGTTCATCGGACAGGGCCTACGAGCAGTACTTC
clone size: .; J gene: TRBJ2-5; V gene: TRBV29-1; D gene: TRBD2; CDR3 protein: CSVLRIAGGETQYF; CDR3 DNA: TGCAGCGTCCTCCGAATAGCGGGGGGAGAGACCCAGTACTTC
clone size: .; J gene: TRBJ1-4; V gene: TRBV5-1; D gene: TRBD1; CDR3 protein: CASKERSGGAGEKLFF; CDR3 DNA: TGCGCCAGCAAGGAAAGATCAGGGGGCGCGGGAGAAAAACTGTTTTTT
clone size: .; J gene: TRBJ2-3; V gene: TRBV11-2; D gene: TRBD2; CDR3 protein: CASSSQTASGGKNTQYF; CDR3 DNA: TGTGCCAGCAGCTCCCAGACAGCTAGCGGGGGGAAGAATACGCAGTATTTT
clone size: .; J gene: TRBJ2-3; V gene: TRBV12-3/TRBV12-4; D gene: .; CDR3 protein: CASSQGLTQYF; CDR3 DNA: TGTGCCAGCAGCCAGGGACTTACGCAGTATTTT
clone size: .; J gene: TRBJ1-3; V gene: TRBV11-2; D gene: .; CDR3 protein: CASSMGSSGNTIYF; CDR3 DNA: TGTGCCAGCAGCATGGGGAGCTCTGGAAACACCATATATTTT
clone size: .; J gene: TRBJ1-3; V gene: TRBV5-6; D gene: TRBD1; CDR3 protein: CASSWGQGETSGNTIYF; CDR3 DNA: TGTGCCAGCAGCTGGGGACAGGGCGAGACCTCTGGAAACACCATATATTTT
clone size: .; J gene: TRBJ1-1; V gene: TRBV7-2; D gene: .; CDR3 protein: CASSYAGVTEAFF; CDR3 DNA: TGTGCCAGCAGCTACGCCGGGGTCACTGAAGCTTTCTTT
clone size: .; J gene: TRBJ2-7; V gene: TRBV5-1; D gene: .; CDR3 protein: CASSTGTLTYEQYF; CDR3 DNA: TGCGCCAGCAGCACCGGGACTCTGACCTACGAGCAGTACTTC
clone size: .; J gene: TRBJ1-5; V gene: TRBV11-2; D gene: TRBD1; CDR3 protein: CASSHGTGSNQPQHF; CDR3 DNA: TGTGCCAGCAGCCACGGGACAGGTAGCAATCAGCCCCAGCATTTT